The sequence of this TCR beta chain was determined in a study of T cell changes during pregnancy in multiple sclerosis. CDR1 is SGHVS and CDR2 is FNYEAQ in the germline V gene. The CDR3 has 16 residues. The ends were cut back, 1 base at V and 1 base at J, with 11 bases in the middle. Only in-frame clones appear in the TCRdb table, and some are missing; sequencing was by immunoSEQ multiplex PCR. Altogether 90,000 to 95,000 clones are present, around 90% being singletons, with the ten largest covering 0.9% to 0.95%. The V and J genes are TRBV7-6 and TRBJ1-5, with a possible D match to TRBD1 (5 bases). The source of this sequence is a female donor with multiple sclerosis, enrolled in a pregnancy study. Sequencing was performed on peripheral blood, taken before pregnancy. The CDR3 DNA reads as TGTGCCAGCAGCTTAGATCGGGCAGGGAGCAATCAGCCCCAGCATTTT. Its protein product is CASSLDRAGSNQPQHF.